This entry describes one T cell receptor (beta chain). This specimen comes from a study of control samples from healthy donors and cancer patients. Trimming pared 2 bases from V and 6 bases from J, leaving 1 base between. The CDR3 is 11 residues long. Germline V gene data show CDR1 as SGHAT and CDR2 as FQNNGV. Libraries were prepared by immunoSEQ multiplex PCR; TCRdb keeps only in-frame clonotypes and omits some of them. The sample has 170,000 or so clones, 94% seen once. This TCR came from a woman aged 40 to 50 in good health. The sample consisted of blood. The chain links TRBV11-2 to TRBJ2-2; D is uncertain. CDR3 nucleotides: TGTGCCAGCAGCTTATCCGGGGAGCTGTTTTTT. Amino acid sequence: CASSLSGELFF.